This TCR beta chain was profiled in a study of blood T cell repertoires in COVID-19. As for the study in general: Whether acute or convalescent, the COVID-19 samples came from the United States, Italy and Spain. From T cells, B-cell-depleted T cells, or PBMCs came the material, which was cDNA or gDNA.

Per the original data handling: By means of reference gene primer amplification, nucleated cell counts were estimated. This table comes from immunoSEQ multiplex PCR, and its TCRdb copy is limited to in-frame clones, with some not included. That table furnishes V, J and clone size, whereas the DNA furnished D and trimming. The sample records fewer than 200,000 clones, 92% being singletons. The V segment lost 3 bases and the J segment 3 bases; nucleotides outside the gene matches: 8. This CDR3 contains 15 residues. From germline, CDR1 is MNHNS and CDR2 SASEGT. The TCR sequence derives from a man younger than 45 with COVID-19, enrolled during active disease. Sequencing was carried out using peripheral blood. This sequence joins TRBV6-1 and TRBJ2-7; TRBD1 matches 7 bases. CDR3 sequence: CASSDRDRDYYEQYF. CDR3 bases: TGTGCCAGCAGTGACCGGGACAGAGACTACTACGAGCAGTACTTC.